These 24 T cell receptor beta chains share one sample of origin, sequenced in a study of cytomegalovirus exposure and HLA in healthy donors. PCR amplification relied on 60 Vbeta primers (plus 13 Jbeta primers). TCRdb's table, derived via immunoSEQ multiplex PCR, lists solely in-frame clones and lacks some. The sample holds roughly 97,000 clones, less than 85% seen once. Sequencing was performed on PBMCs. The receptors come from a woman under 30 in good health and CMV-seropositive.

The rearrangement uses TRBV13 and TRBJ2-7, with TRBD2 identical over 7 bases. The CDR3 spans 16 residues. Germline assignment: CDR1 PRHDT and CDR2 FYEKMQ (reference sequence). The junction had 14 bases not matched to a gene; V was cut back by 2 bases and J by 7 bases. The chain's CDR3 is CASSLPSAGRIGEQYF. The CDR3 coding sequence is TGTGCCAGCAGCTTACCGTCAGCGGGAAGAATCGGGGAGCAGTACTTC.

The rearrangement uses TRBV30 and TRBJ1-5, with D possibly TRBD1 on 6 matching bases. Trimming shortened V by 1 base and J by 3 bases, and 13 bases separated the two germline ends. Germline V lookup: CDR1 GTSNPN, CDR2 SVGIG (reference sequence). CDR3 length: 15 amino acids. The CDR3 here is CAWSGGGQPNQPQHF. The CDR3 DNA reads TGTGCCTGGAGTGGGGGCGGACAGCCCAATCAGCCCCAGCATTTT.

The chain employs TRBV7-8 and TRBJ2-1; TRBD2 matches at 9 bases. CDR3 length equals 16 residues. Germline values: CDR1 SGHVS, CDR2 FQNEAQ. V lost 8 bases to trimming and J lost 4 bases; unmatched junction nucleotides: 12. In DNA form, the CDR3 reads TGTGCCAGCCTAGCCAATAAGCGGGAGGCTTACAATGAGCAGTTCTTC. It is translated as CASLANKREAYNEQFF.

The sample holds a few counts of this clone. A far larger clone differs by one base, so this is likely a read error. Distinct nucleotide sequences in the sample also encode this CDR3. V gene TRBV6-5 combines with J gene TRBJ1-2; 9 nucleotides match TRBD1. CDR3 length: 14 residues. Germline V CDR1 and CDR2: MNHEY, SVGAGI. The CDR3 loop reads CASLPGQGPYGYTF. The CDR3 DNA sequence: TGTGCCAGCCTTCCGGGACAGGGCCCCTATGGCTACACTTTC.

V usage is TRBV6-5 and J usage is TRBJ2-2, with 11 bases that match TRBD2. The CDR3 has 13 residues. In germline, CDR1 is MNHEY, CDR2 SVGAGI. Trimming cost V 6 bases and J 6 bases; bases outside gene matches: 0. CDR3 amino acids: CASRLAGAGELFF. The CDR3 nucleotides are TGTGCCAGCAGACTAGCGGGAGCCGGGGAGCTGTTTTTT.

The rearrangement links TRBV18 to TRBJ1-1; possibly TRBD1 for D (5 bases). The CDR3 has 16 amino acids. Trimming removed 2 bases at V and 5 bases at J, with 18 bases between. Germline assignment: CDR1 KGHSH and CDR2 LQKENI. CDR3 in amino acids: CASSPRGGVVVTEAFF. The CDR3 bases are TGTGCCAGCTCACCAAGGGGAGGGGTAGTTGTGACTGAAGCTTTCTTT.

The chain combines TRBV27 with TRBJ1-2; D is undetermined. This CDR3 is built from 13 residues. V was cut by 5 bases and J by 3 bases, with 10 bases left in between. Germline lookup yields CDR1 MNHEY and CDR2 SMNVEV (reference sequence). The CDR3 reads CASSHTADYGYTF. The CDR3 DNA reads as TGTGCCAGCAGTCATACAGCAGACTATGGCTACACCTTC.

V and J are TRBV13 and TRBJ1-2; no clear D gene. This CDR3 contains 12 residues. Trimming shortened V by 0 bases and J by 12 bases, and 11 bases separated the two germline ends. Germline V gene lookup returns CDR1 PRHDT and CDR2 FYEKMQ (reference sequence). This CDR3 reads CASSLGPVENTF. The CDR3 bases are TGTGCCAGCAGCTTAGGCCCGGTGGAGAACACCTTC.

V usage is TRBV6-4 and J usage is TRBJ1-2; D is possibly TRBD1 (5 bases). The CDR3 covers 15 residues. V lost 5 bases to trimming and J lost 1 base, with 14 bases between them. Germline values: CDR1 MRHNA, CDR2 SNTAGT. The CDR3 coding sequence is TGTGCCAGCAGTCCAGGGCCGGCACTTAACTATGGCTACACCTTC. This translates into CASSPGPALNYGYTF.

The chain joins TRBV9 to TRBJ2-6; D may be TRBD2 (6 bases). Germline V gives CDR1 SGDLS, CDR2 YYNGEE. This CDR3 spans 19 amino acids. The germline V and J ends were trimmed by 0 bases and 0 bases, with 16 bases remaining between them. The CDR3: CASSVGGKSEGSGANVLTF. The CDR3, as DNA: TGTGCCAGCAGCGTAGGAGGGAAGTCGGAGGGCTCTGGGGCCAACGTCCTGACTTTC.

The rearrangement joins TRBV7-2 to TRBJ2-7; 7 bases fit TRBD2. This CDR3 comprises 16 residues. Trimming at V came to 3 bases and at J to 0 bases, leaving 8 bases not matched to a gene. Germline loops: CDR1 SGHTA, CDR2 FQGNSA. The CDR3 DNA reads as TGTGCCAGCAGCTTCGATTCAGCGGGGAACTCCTACGAGCAGTACTTC. Translation gives CASSFDSAGNSYEQYF. Based on the CDR3 plus reference TRBV7-2 and TRBJ2-7, the full variable domain is GAGVSQSPSNKVTEKGKDVELRCDPISGHTALYWYRQSLGQGLEFLIYFQGNSAPDKSGLPSDRFSAERTGGSVSTLTIQRTQQEDSAVYLCASSFDSAGNSYEQYFGPGTRLTVT.

The chain links TRBV7-9 to TRBJ2-7, with 9 bases that match TRBD1. The V and J ends lost 4 bases and 7 bases, in that order; junction bases with no gene match: 17. Germline CDR1 is SEHNR and CDR2 is FQNEAQ (reference sequence). There are 17 residues in the CDR3. CDR3 nucleotides: TGTGCCAGCAGCTCGCAGGATGTCGGGACAGGGAGGGCTGAGCAGTACTTC. It codes for CASSSQDVGTGRAEQYF.

The chain recombines TRBV10-2 with TRBJ2-5; 14 bases match TRBD2. Trimming cost V 8 bases and J 6 bases; bases outside gene matches: 8. CDR3 length: 15 amino acids. CDR1 is WSHSY and CDR2 is SAAADI in the germline V gene. The CDR3 bases are TGCGCCAGCGGGGGACTAGCGGGAGATCTAAAGACCCAGTACTTC. This translates into CASGGLAGDLKTQYF.

The J gene is TRBJ2-3, the V gene TRBV10-3, with 8 positions matching TRBD2. The CDR3 covers 15 residues. Germline CDR1 and CDR2: ENHRY and SYGVKD. V was pared by 4 bases and J by 1 base, with 4 bases of the junction left unmatched. In DNA, the CDR3 is TGTGCCATCAGTGGAGGGCGGGAGGGCACAGATACGCAGTATTTT. Protein product: CAISGGREGTDTQYF.

This clone has just a few counts. This rearrangement joins TRBV28 to TRBJ1-4; D is perhaps TRBD1 (5 bases). This CDR3 is built from 14 residues. Germline values: CDR1 MDHEN, CDR2 SYDVKM. The V gene lost 6 bases and the J gene lost 3 bases, with 11 bases spanning the gap. CDR3 DNA: TGTGCCAGCAGGGCCTCAGGGCCTAATGAAAAACTGTTTTTT. It encodes CASRASGPNEKLFF.

The rearrangement links TRBV28 to TRBJ1-3, with D tentatively TRBD1 (5 bases). Trimming stripped 1 base from V and 4 bases from J, with 8 bases between. The CDR3 spans 14 residues. CDR1 and CDR2 (germline): MDHEN, SYDVKM. This CDR3 reads CASSLSGFGNTIYF. For the CDR3, the DNA is TGTGCCAGCAGTTTATCAGGGTTCGGAAACACCATATATTTT.

This clone has just one count. This chain uses TRBV15 with TRBJ1-5; no reliable D call. Per germline, CDR1 LNHNV and CDR2 YYDKDF (reference sequence). CDR3 length: 13 residues. Trimming pared 3 bases from V and 9 bases from J, leaving 12 bases between. The CDR3: CATSRTAVWPQHF. As DNA, the CDR3 is TGTGCCACCAGCAGGACGGCGGTGTGGCCCCAGCATTTT.

To note about this clone: In this CDR3 the conserved last residue, phenylalanine or tryptophan, is missing, so a read error is likely. This chain uses TRBV2 with TRBJ2-3, with D tentatively TRBD2 (6 bases). Germline V gives CDR1 SNHLY, CDR2 FYNNEI. There are 15 residues in the CDR3. Trimming stripped 6 bases from V and 0 bases from J, with 13 bases between. CDR3 region: CASSGQRASTDTQYV. The CDR3 nucleotides read TGTGCCAGCAGCGGGCAGCGGGCAAGCACAGATACGCAGTATGTT.

J is TRBJ2-7 and V is TRBV2; perhaps TRBD1 as D (7 bases). The CDR3 has 13 residues. CDR1 SNHLY and CDR2 FYNNEI come from the germline V gene. V gave up 2 bases and J gave up 6 bases, with 11 bases separating them. In DNA, the CDR3 is TGTGCCAGCAGTGAACCAGGGGGGAGCGAGCAGTACTTC. This gives the protein CASSEPGGSEQYF.

This chain joins TRBV11-2 and TRBJ1-2; 7 nucleotides match TRBD1. CDR1 is SGHAT and CDR2 is FQNNGV in the germline V gene. The trim removed 0 bases at V and 5 bases at J, leaving 21 bases unmatched. The CDR3 has 20 residues. CDR3 region: CASSLDIWRSEGAPGYGYTF. CDR3 DNA: TGTGCCAGCAGCTTAGATATCTGGCGTTCTGAGGGGGCGCCAGGATATGGCTACACCTTC. The entire variable domain, with the rest obtained from reference TRBV11-2 and TRBJ1-2, is as follows: EAGVAQSPRYKIIEKRQSVAFWCNPISGHATLYWYQQILGQGPKLLIQFQNNGVVDDSQLPKDRFSAERLKGVDSTLKIQPAKLEDSAVYLCASSLDIWRSEGAPGYGYTFGSGTRLTVV.

This sequence joins TRBV18 and TRBJ1-1; TRBD1 matches at 7 bases. The germline V gene encodes CDR1 KGHSH and CDR2 LQKENI. With 3 bases clipped from V and 8 bases from J, the junction kept 9 bases outside the gene matches. This CDR3 region has 14 residues. DNA for the CDR3: TGTGCCAGCTCACCCCCGGGACAGAAATTAGAAGCTTTCTTT. Its translation: CASSPPGQKLEAFF.

The chain carries TRBV6-1 and TRBJ2-7, with 7 positions matching TRBD1. The V gene end was trimmed by 4 bases and the J gene end by 6 bases; junction bases not matched to a gene: 6. The V gene's germline CDR1 is MNHNS and CDR2 SASEGT. The CDR3 extends over 13 amino acids. In nucleotides, the CDR3 is TGTGCCAGCAGTGCCGACGACAGGGTCGAGCAGTACTTC. This codes for CASSADDRVEQYF.

This clone was detected a few times. The gene calls are TRBV2 and TRBJ2-2; 7 bases agree with TRBD1. Germline CDR1 reads SNHLY; CDR2 reads FYNNEI. V was pared by 8 bases and J by 2 bases, with 11 bases of the junction left unmatched. The CDR3 sequence is 16 residues long. CDR3 region: CASSPMGQSNTGELFF. The CDR3 nucleotides are TGTGCCAGCTCACCGATGGGACAGTCCAACACCGGGGAGCTGTTTTTT.

The chain employs TRBV28 and TRBJ1-1, with D tentatively TRBD1 (6 bases). CDR3 length: 14 amino acids. Looked up from germline, CDR1 is MDHEN and CDR2 is SYDVKM. The V end lost 3 bases, the J end lost 3 bases, and 11 bases lay between the germline ends. Written as DNA, the CDR3 is TGTGCCAGCAGTTTGTTGGGGGCTCACACTGAAGCTTTCTTT. Translation: CASSLLGAHTEAFF.